The 14 T cell receptor beta chains given below trace back to one sample, sequenced in a study of glioma-infiltrating T cells after dendritic cell vaccination. The time point is: after dendritic cell vaccination, including at tumor progression/relapse. Using immunoSEQ multiplex PCR, the repertoire was profiled, and TCRdb retains in-frame clones only, with some absent. The data show roughly 100,000 clones, about 90% seen once. This material consisted of blood, taken after dendritic cell vaccination. Receptors originate from a human donor with glioblastoma.

The chain combines TRBV27 with TRBJ1-2, with D unclear. The CDR3 is 12 residues long. In germline, CDR1 is MNHEY, CDR2 SMNVEV (reference sequence). Between the trimmed V and J ends, which lost 10 bases and 8 bases, there was a span of 17 bases. The CDR3 spells CATLRWGGGYTF. CDR3 nucleotides: TGTGCCACCCTCAGGTGGGGAGGGGGCTACACCTTC.

This chain uses TRBV5-1 with TRBJ2-7, with 8 bases lining up with TRBD1. CDR3 length: 14 amino acids. Losses at the gene ends were 4 bases for V and 6 bases for J; bases not matched to a gene: 9. Per germline, CDR1 SGHRS and CDR2 YFSETQ. For the CDR3, the DNA is TGCGCCAGCAGCCCGGGACAGGATTTAGGCGAGCAGTACTTC. It yields the protein CASSPGQDLGEQYF.

The chain uses TRBV19 and TRBJ1-1; D is ambiguous. This CDR3 comprises 13 residues. The V gene lost 8 bases and the J gene lost 4 bases, with 14 bases spanning the gap. Looked up from germline, CDR1 is LNHDA and CDR2 is SQIVND (reference sequence). Here the CDR3 DNA reads TGTGCCAGTGGAGCGGGGTGGGCCACTGAAGCTTTCTTT. It encodes CASGAGWATEAFF.

The J gene is TRBJ1-2, the V gene TRBV27, with 8 positions matching TRBD1. The germline CDR1 and CDR2 sequences are MNHEY and SMNVEV (reference sequence). This CDR3 region has 15 residues. The trim removed 6 bases at V and 3 bases at J, leaving 9 bases unmatched. CDR3 sequence reads: CASRGGTGSYYGYTF. DNA for the CDR3: TGTGCCAGCAGGGGGGGGACAGGTTCGTACTATGGCTACACCTTC.

This clone was recorded only once. V usage is TRBV5-1 and J usage is TRBJ2-5; 7 bases agree with TRBD1. The V segment lost 4 bases and the J segment 5 bases; nucleotides outside the gene matches: 8. The CDR3 runs to 14 residues. CDR1 is SGHRS and CDR2 is YFSETQ in the germline V gene. The CDR3 nucleotides are TGCGCCAGCAGCATAGACAGGGTAGACGAGACCCAGTACTTC. Protein: CASSIDRVDETQYF.

The genes are TRBV11-2 and TRBJ2-2; D is unresolved. Germline CDR1 reads SGHAT; CDR2 reads FQNNGV. This CDR3 is 16 amino acids long. Trimming removed 5 bases at V and 1 base at J, with 14 bases between. CDR3 loop: CASSPPGLMNTGELFF. The DNA of the CDR3 is TGTGCCAGCAGCCCGCCTGGGCTCATGAACACCGGGGAGCTGTTTTTT.

The chain carries TRBV18 and TRBJ1-1; D might be TRBD1 (6 bases). The CDR3 length is 13 residues. V was trimmed by 8 bases and J by 0 bases, leaving 10 bases between them. Germline V lookup: CDR1 KGHSH, CDR2 LQKENI. CDR3 bases: TGTGCCAGCCACACAGGGATGAACACTGAAGCTTTCTTT. Its protein is CASHTGMNTEAFF.

The V and J genes are TRBV11-2 and TRBJ2-4; weak D call: TRBD1 (6 bases). V gave up 8 bases and J gave up 3 bases, with 14 bases separating them. The CDR3 is 14 amino acids. Germline CDR1 and CDR2: SGHAT and FQNNGV. CDR3 sequence: CASSLQGNKNIQYF. The CDR3 nucleotides are TGTGCCAGCTCTTTACAGGGAAACAAAAACATTCAGTACTTC. Together with reference TRBV11-2 and TRBJ2-4, the CDR3 gives the full variable domain: EAGVAQSPRYKIIEKRQSVAFWCNPISGHATLYWYQQILGQGPKLLIQFQNNGVVDDSQLPKDRFSAERLKGVDSTLKIQPAKLEDSAVYLCASSLQGNKNIQYFGAGTRLSVL.

This sequence joins TRBV5-6 and TRBJ2-7; D might be TRBD2 (7 bases). V lost 4 bases to trimming and J lost 4 bases, with 15 bases between them. This CDR3 region has 14 residues. Germline V gene sequence: CDR1 SGHDT, CDR2 YYEEEE. The CDR3 here is CASSRAGQQYEQYF. The DNA of the CDR3 is TGTGCCAGCAGCCGAGCGGGACAACAATACGAGCAGTACTTC.

This rearrangement joins TRBV4-2 to TRBJ2-5, with D tentatively TRBD2 (7 bases). There are 17 residues in the CDR3. Deletions cut 1 base from V and 0 bases from J, with 15 bases between. Germline V CDR1 and CDR2: LGHNA, YNFKEQ. The CDR3 spells CASSQGGGSADQETQYF. The CDR3 nucleotides are TGTGCCAGCAGCCAAGGGGGGGGCAGCGCGGACCAAGAGACCCAGTACTTC.

This clone was seen a few times. The chain is built from TRBV6-5 and TRBJ2-2; D uncertain. CDR3 length: 16 residues. V dropped 4 bases and J dropped 7 bases, with 19 bases sitting between them. CDR1 MNHEY and CDR2 SVGAGI come from the germline V gene. The CDR3 coding sequence is TGTGCCAGCAGTTTGAACCGCTATCGATCTAGCGGGGAGCTGTTTTTT. This encodes CASSLNRYRSSGELFF.

The gene calls are TRBV12-5 and TRBJ2-7, with 8 bases that match TRBD1. Per germline, CDR1 LGHNT and CDR2 FRNRAP. Losses at the gene ends were 6 bases for V and 5 bases for J; bases not matched to a gene: 12. This CDR3 is built from 15 residues. CDR3 protein: CASGPPGQGTHEQYF. The CDR3, as DNA: TGTGCTAGTGGCCCCCCCGGACAGGGTACCCACGAGCAGTACTTC.

V and J are TRBV5-1 and TRBJ2-1; possibly TRBD1 for D (5 bases). From germline, CDR1 is SGHRS and CDR2 YFSETQ. The CDR3 is made up of 12 amino acids. V was cut by 4 bases and J by 8 bases, with 10 bases left in between. The chain's CDR3 is CASSLDSYEQFF. In DNA, the CDR3 is TGCGCCAGCAGCCTCGACAGTTATGAGCAGTTCTTC.

The chain is built from TRBV5-1 and TRBJ2-7, with TRBD1 as a possible D gene (5 bases). There are 16 residues in the CDR3. Trimming stripped 0 bases from V and 6 bases from J, with 19 bases between. The V gene's germline CDR1 is SGHRS and CDR2 YFSETQ. The CDR3 spells CASSLEGKGQLREQYF. The CDR3 DNA is TGCGCCAGCAGCTTGGAGGGGAAAGGGCAGCTCCGCGAGCAGTACTTC.